Reported below is one T cell receptor beta chain. The data belong to a study of radiotherapy plus CTLA-4 blockade in lung cancer. This CDR3 comprises 14 residues. V lost 1 base and J lost 15, with 19 bases in between. Looked up from germline, CDR1 is LNHNV and CDR2 is YYDKDF (reference sequence). The table came from immunoSEQ multiplex PCR; TCRdb's copy has only in-frame clones and leaves some out. Among 90,000 to 100,000 clones listed, about 86% were seen once. The chain links TRBV15 to TRBJ2-1, with D possibly TRBD2 on 6 matching bases. Specimen: peripheral blood, collected from a patient treated with radiotherapy plus ipilimumab. The clonotype originates from a human donor with non-small cell lung cancer that progressed on radiotherapy plus ipilimumab. CDR3 residues: CATSRVGIRDLRFF. For the CDR3, the DNA is TGTGCCACCAGCAGAGTGGGAATCAGGGACTTGCGGTTCTTC. The variable domain in full, with the rest retrieved from reference TRBV15 and TRBJ2-1, is DAMVIQNPRYQVTQFGKPVTLSCSQTLNHNVMYWYQQKSSQAPKLLFHYYDKDFNNEADTPDNFQSRRPNTSFCFLDIRSPGLGDTAMYLCATSRVGIRDLRFFGPGTRLTVL.